Listed below are T cell receptor beta chains from one sample, sequenced in a study of Graves' ophthalmopathy and Graves' hyperthyroidism. Each CDR3 protein is one row after TCRdb ran MiXCR on the multiplex PCR reads. The repertoire has hundreds of thousands of distinct CDR3 sequences, over 40% of them found once; the top ten carry around 3.3%. The sequenced sample was peripheral blood. The receptor source for this set is an adult man with Graves' ophthalmopathy. Each CDR3 is given with its conserved first and last residue. A D gene is named only where the DNA matches it firmly. The listing skips clone size in some rows; elsewhere it reads once, few, many or a size class.

v_gene: TRBV24-1; j_gene: TRBJ2-1; abundance: NA; d_gene: NA; CDR3nt: TGTGCCACCAGTGGGATCGGCGGGGTCCCTTCAGCGAATGAGCAGTTCTTC; CDR3aa: CATSGIGGVPSANEQFF
v_gene: TRBV20-1; j_gene: TRBJ2-5; abundance: few; d_gene: NA; CDR3nt: TGCAGTGCTGAAAAACAGGGACGGGGAGAGACCCAGTACTTC; CDR3aa: CSAEKQGRGETQYF
v_gene: TRBV2; j_gene: TRBJ2-2; abundance: NA; d_gene: NA; CDR3nt: TGTGCCAGCAGTGAAGGACAGACGAACACCGGGGAGCTGTTTTTT; CDR3aa: CASSEGQTNTGELFF
v_gene: TRBV7-9; j_gene: TRBJ1-6; abundance: NA; d_gene: NA; CDR3nt: TGTGCCAGCAGCGCTGGGGAGTATCAGCCCCTCCACTTT; CDR3aa: CASSAGEYQPLHF
v_gene: TRBV5-1; j_gene: TRBJ1-4; abundance: NA; d_gene: NA; CDR3nt: TGCGCCAGCAGCTTGCCTAGCGGGGGCGATGAAAAACTGTTTTTT; CDR3aa: CASSLPSGGDEKLFF
v_gene: TRBV25-1; j_gene: TRBJ1-2; abundance: NA; d_gene: TRBD1; CDR3nt: TGTGCTACAGGGGGCGGGGACTATGGCTACACCTTC; CDR3aa: CATGGGDYGYTF
v_gene: TRBV13; j_gene: TRBJ2-7; abundance: many; d_gene: TRBD2; CDR3nt: TGTGCCAGCAGCTTAGCTCGGGCTAGCGGGGGCGAGCAGTACTTC; CDR3aa: CASSLARASGGEQYF
v_gene: TRBV6-5; j_gene: TRBJ1-2; abundance: many; d_gene: NA; CDR3nt: TGTGCCAGCAGTTTCTCGGGGGGGCTAGAAGGCTACACCTTC; CDR3aa: CASSFSGGLEGYTF
v_gene: TRBV7-3; j_gene: TRBJ1-2; abundance: many; d_gene: NA; CDR3nt: TGTGCCAGCAGCCTTCCACAGAACTATGGCTACACCTTC; CDR3aa: CASSLPQNYGYTF
v_gene: TRBV10-2; j_gene: TRBJ1-5; abundance: many; d_gene: NA; CDR3nt: TGCGCCAGCAGTGATGGTCCGGGACGGAGCAATCAGCCCCAGCATTTT; CDR3aa: CASSDGPGRSNQPQHF
v_gene: TRBV7-9; j_gene: TRBJ1-1; abundance: NA; d_gene: NA; CDR3nt: TGTGCCAGCAGCGTTGAACCCCAGGGAGCGAACACTGAAGCTTTCTTT; CDR3aa: CASSVEPQGANTEAFF
v_gene: TRBV10-3; j_gene: TRBJ1-5; abundance: once; d_gene: NA; CDR3nt: TGTGCCAGTGGGGCAGGGTCTGATCAGCCCCAGCATTTT; CDR3aa: CASGAGSDQPQHF
v_gene: TRBV5-1; j_gene: TRBJ1-2; abundance: NA; d_gene: NA; CDR3nt: TGCGCCAGCTCACAGGAAAGGGGCCCCCGCGGGGGCTACACCTTC; CDR3aa: CASSQERGPRGGYTF
v_gene: TRBV4-3; j_gene: TRBJ1-3; abundance: many; d_gene: NA; CDR3nt: TGCGCCAGCAGCCAAGAGCCCCCGGGGGACGGAAACACCATATATTTT; CDR3aa: CASSQEPPGDGNTIYF
v_gene: TRBV9; j_gene: TRBJ1-1; abundance: many; d_gene: NA; CDR3nt: TGTGCCAGCAGCGTAGCGGGGACAAAATTTGAAGCTTTCTTT; CDR3aa: CASSVAGTKFEAFF
v_gene: TRBV24-1; j_gene: TRBJ2-7; abundance: few; d_gene: NA; CDR3nt: TGTGCCAGCAGTGAAGGAGGGGACGGACCCTACGAGCAGTACTTC; CDR3aa: CASSEGGDGPYEQYF
v_gene: TRBV7-2; j_gene: TRBJ2-7; abundance: many; d_gene: NA; CDR3nt: TGTGCCAGCAGCTTAGCGGGGACTGCGGCCTCCTACGAGCAGTACTTC; CDR3aa: CASSLAGTAASYEQYF
v_gene: TRBV25-1; j_gene: TRBJ2-1; abundance: NA; d_gene: NA; CDR3nt: TGTGCCAGCAGCGAGCCGGGGCCTAAATCCGATGAGCAGTTCTTC; CDR3aa: CASSEPGPKSDEQFF
v_gene: TRBV12-3/TRBV12-4; j_gene: TRBJ2-2; abundance: few; d_gene: TRBD1; CDR3nt: TGTGCCAGCAGTTTAAGGGCGTCGGGACAGTCCGGGGAGCTGTTTTTT; CDR3aa: CASSLRASGQSGELFF
v_gene: TRBV25-1; j_gene: TRBJ1-3; abundance: NA; d_gene: NA; CDR3nt: TGTGCCAGCAGTGAAAGCGGCGGAAACACCATATATTTT; CDR3aa: CASSESGGNTIYF
v_gene: TRBV4-1; j_gene: TRBJ1-2; abundance: NA; d_gene: TRBD1; CDR3nt: TGCGCCAGCAGCCAAGTCCCGGGACAGGACGGCTATGGCTACACCTTC; CDR3aa: CASSQVPGQDGYGYTF
v_gene: TRBV11-2; j_gene: TRBJ2-2; abundance: NA; d_gene: NA; CDR3nt: TGTGCCAGCAGTGGACATCGGGGCCCAAGGTCCGGGGAGCTGTTTTTT; CDR3aa: CASSGHRGPRSGELFF
v_gene: TRBV19; j_gene: TRBJ2-7; abundance: many; d_gene: TRBD2; CDR3nt: TGTGCCAGTAGTCTTAGTAGCGGGACCTACGAGCAGTACTTC; CDR3aa: CASSLSSGTYEQYF
v_gene: TRBV12-3/TRBV12-4; j_gene: TRBJ2-7; abundance: NA; d_gene: NA; CDR3nt: TGTGCCAGCAGATCGGCCGGGACCCTCTACGAGCAGTACTTC; CDR3aa: CASRSAGTLYEQYF
v_gene: TRBV7-9; j_gene: TRBJ1-1; abundance: few; d_gene: TRBD1; CDR3nt: TGTGCCAGCAGCTTAGCGGTAGGGACAGGGGGTGTCTCTGAAGCTTTCTTT; CDR3aa: CASSLAVGTGGVSEAFF
v_gene: TRBV7-8; j_gene: TRBJ1-2; abundance: many; d_gene: TRBD1; CDR3nt: TGTGCCAGCAGCTTAGCGGTAACAGGGGCCATGTATGGCTACACCTTC; CDR3aa: CASSLAVTGAMYGYTF
v_gene: TRBV6-5; j_gene: TRBJ1-4; abundance: many; d_gene: NA; CDR3nt: TGTGCCAGCAGTTACAGGCAGGAGGATGAAAAACTGTTTTTT; CDR3aa: CASSYRQEDEKLFF
v_gene: TRBV10-3; j_gene: TRBJ2-7; abundance: many; d_gene: NA; CDR3nt: TGTGCCATCAGTGAGGGGGGAAGCTACGAGCAGTACTTC; CDR3aa: CAISEGGSYEQYF
v_gene: TRBV30; j_gene: TRBJ1-5; abundance: NA; d_gene: NA; CDR3nt: TGTGCCTGGGGGACGTCTCAGCCCCAGCATTTT; CDR3aa: CAWGTSQPQHF
v_gene: TRBV5-4; j_gene: TRBJ2-2; abundance: NA; d_gene: NA; CDR3nt: TGTGCCAGCAGCGGGCAAGAGAACACCGGGGAGCTGTTTTTT; CDR3aa: CASSGQENTGELFF
v_gene: TRBV2; j_gene: TRBJ2-7; abundance: NA; d_gene: NA; CDR3nt: TGTGCCAGCAGTGCCACCGGACTGGGGTACTACGAGCAGTACTTC; CDR3aa: CASSATGLGYYEQYF
v_gene: TRBV12-3/TRBV12-4; j_gene: TRBJ1-4; abundance: NA; d_gene: TRBD1; CDR3nt: TGTGCTAGTGGTCCAGCGGGAGGGGGCCACGAAAAACTGTTTTTT; CDR3aa: CASGPAGGGHEKLFF
v_gene: TRBV15; j_gene: TRBJ1-6; abundance: many; d_gene: NA; CDR3nt: TGTGCCACCAGCAGAGAAGGGTTGAGCAATTCACCCCTCCACTTT; CDR3aa: CATSREGLSNSPLHF
v_gene: TRBV2; j_gene: TRBJ1-2; abundance: NA; d_gene: NA; CDR3nt: TGTGCCAGCACCCGACGTGACAGTCAAGGCTACACCTTC; CDR3aa: CASTRRDSQGYTF
v_gene: TRBV15; j_gene: TRBJ1-2; abundance: many; d_gene: NA; CDR3nt: TGTGCCACCAGCAAAACAGGCGGCTATGGCTACACCTTC; CDR3aa: CATSKTGGYGYTF
v_gene: TRBV29-1; j_gene: TRBJ1-2; abundance: many; d_gene: NA; CDR3nt: TGCAGCGTTGCCACAGGGACCTATGGCTACACCTTC; CDR3aa: CSVATGTYGYTF
v_gene: TRBV2; j_gene: TRBJ1-2; abundance: NA; d_gene: TRBD1; CDR3nt: TGTGCCAGCAGTGAGGGACAGGCACTCACCTTC; CDR3aa: CASSEGQALTF
v_gene: TRBV20-1; j_gene: TRBJ2-1; abundance: many; d_gene: NA; CDR3nt: TGCAGTGCTAGGGGCCAGGGCCTTAATGAGCAGTTCTTC; CDR3aa: CSARGQGLNEQFF
v_gene: TRBV19; j_gene: TRBJ1-4; abundance: many; d_gene: TRBD1; CDR3nt: TGTGCCAGTAGGTTGTTGGGACAGAATGAAAAACTGTTTTTT; CDR3aa: CASRLLGQNEKLFF
v_gene: TRBV2; j_gene: TRBJ1-5; abundance: few; d_gene: NA; CDR3nt: TGTGCCAGCAGTTGGACGCCGCTGGGCCAGCCCCAGCATTTT; CDR3aa: CASSWTPLGQPQHF
v_gene: TRBV4-1; j_gene: TRBJ1-2; abundance: many; d_gene: NA; CDR3nt: TGCGCCAGCAGCCAAGAACGGGTACTTGGTGACTATGGCTACACCTTC; CDR3aa: CASSQERVLGDYGYTF
v_gene: TRBV11-2; j_gene: TRBJ1-1; abundance: NA; d_gene: NA; CDR3nt: TGTGCCAGCCGACCCGTAAGGGGCTCGAGGACTGAAGCTTTCTTT; CDR3aa: CASRPVRGSRTEAFF
v_gene: TRBV5-1; j_gene: TRBJ1-1; abundance: many; d_gene: NA; CDR3nt: TGCGCCAGCAGCTGGGACGGACGGAACACTGAAGCTTTCTTT; CDR3aa: CASSWDGRNTEAFF
v_gene: TRBV7-2; j_gene: TRBJ1-2; abundance: NA; d_gene: NA; CDR3nt: TGTGCCAGCAGCTTACCCCAGGGTAGGACGTATGGCTACACCTTC; CDR3aa: CASSLPQGRTYGYTF
v_gene: TRBV7-6; j_gene: TRBJ1-6; abundance: many; d_gene: NA; CDR3nt: TGTGCCAGCAGCCTCTTCGGGAGGGAGAATAATTCACCCCTCCACTTT; CDR3aa: CASSLFGRENNSPLHF
v_gene: TRBV7-9; j_gene: TRBJ2-2; abundance: few; d_gene: NA; CDR3nt: TGTGCCAGCAGCTTAATTCCCTACGGCATCAGGAACACCGGGGAGCTGTTTTTT; CDR3aa: CASSLIPYGIRNTGELFF
v_gene: TRBV12-3/TRBV12-4; j_gene: TRBJ2-7; abundance: NA; d_gene: TRBD2; CDR3nt: TGTGCCAGCAGTGTGACTAGCGGGAGACACGAGCAGTACTTC; CDR3aa: CASSVTSGRHEQYF
v_gene: TRBV6-4; j_gene: TRBJ1-5; abundance: many; d_gene: NA; CDR3nt: TGTGCCAGCAGCTATGGACAGCAAAATCAGCCCCAGCATTTT; CDR3aa: CASSYGQQNQPQHF